The 29 T cell receptor beta chains presented below share a single source sample, sequenced in a study of T cells in Graves' hyperthyroidism and ophthalmopathy. What was amplified from RNA transcripts were TCR beta CDR3 regions. TCR CDR3 underwent first-round RT-PCR with the HTBI primer set. TCRdb fed the multiplex PCR reads into MiXCR, producing one record per CDR3 protein. The sample lists over 450,000 distinct CDR3 sequences; approximately 17% were seen once. The specimen sequenced was blood. These receptors came from a woman between 18 and 29 years old with Graves' ophthalmopathy.

The chain employs TRBV3-1 and TRBJ2-7, with TRBD1 identical over 9 bases. The CDR3 has 14 residues. The germline V gene encodes CDR1 LGHDT and CDR2 YNNKEL (reference sequence). With 1 base clipped from V and 7 bases from J, the junction kept 5 bases outside the gene matches. In DNA form, the CDR3 reads TGTGCCAGCAGCCAAGGGTACAGGGGGCGTGAGCAGTACTTC. Amino acid sequence: CASSQGYRGREQYF.

This clonotype was found many times. V usage is TRBV10-1 and J usage is TRBJ1-6, with TRBD1 as a possible D gene (5 bases). Trimming took off 4 bases at V and 9 bases at J, with 10 bases between the two ends. This CDR3 has 13 residues. Germline V gene lookup returns CDR1 WNHNN and CDR2 SYGVQD (reference sequence). CDR3 region: CASSGSGGSPLHF. The DNA of the CDR3 is TGCGCCAGCAGTGGATCGGGGGGTTCACCCCTCCACTTT.

J is TRBJ1-1 and V is TRBV6-1; 8 bases align to TRBD1. This CDR3 has 15 residues. CDR1 and CDR2 from the germline V gene are MNHNS and SASEGT. The J segment lost 11 bases and the V segment lost 5 bases, leaving 16 bases of the junction unmatched. The CDR3 spells CASSRPGQAQTGAFF. The CDR3 DNA reads TGTGCCAGCAGTAGACCGGGACAGGCTCAGACAGGGGCTTTCTTT.

The chain recombines TRBV6-1 with TRBJ2-2; 7 nucleotides align to TRBD1. The CDR3 length is 15 residues. The junction had 1 base not matched to a gene; V was cut back by 0 bases and J by 3 bases. The germline V gene encodes CDR1 MNHNS and CDR2 SASEGT. The CDR3 sequence is CASSEARGYTGELFF. CDR3 nucleotides: TGTGCCAGCAGTGAAGCCAGGGGGTACACCGGGGAGCTGTTTTTT.

This clonotype was picked up a small number of times. The chain carries TRBV27 and TRBJ2-7; perhaps TRBD2 as D (6 bases). Trimming took 2 bases from V and 2 from J, leaving 13 bases between them. Germline lookup yields CDR1 MNHEY and CDR2 SMNVEV (reference sequence). This CDR3 has 15 amino acids. CDR3 bases: TGTGCCAGCAGTTTACTGGGGGAGGTTCCCTACGAGCAGTACTTC. This gives the protein CASSLLGEVPYEQYF.

The chain joins TRBV19 to TRBJ1-1; D is unresolved. The V gene's germline CDR1 is LNHDA and CDR2 SQIVND (reference sequence). The CDR3 runs 14 residues. The ends were cut back, 2 bases at V and 0 bases at J, with 7 bases in the middle. The CDR3 is CASSIKAVNTEAFF. In nucleotides, the CDR3 is TGTGCCAGTAGTATAAAGGCTGTGAACACTGAAGCTTTCTTT.

The table lists this clonotype with many counts. This chain links TRBV7-6 with TRBJ1-1; D gene uncertain. CDR1 SGHVS and CDR2 FNYEAQ come from the germline V gene. Deletions cut 1 base from V and 1 base from J, with 7 bases between. The CDR3 sequence is 14 residues long. This CDR3 reads CASSLGVRNTEAFF. The CDR3, as DNA: TGTGCCAGCAGCTTAGGAGTGAGGAACACTGAAGCTTTCTTT.

This clonotype was detected a few times. This chain links TRBV11-1 with TRBJ2-1; TRBD2 might be the D (5 bases). Germline values: CDR1 SGHAT, CDR2 FQDESV (reference sequence). V gave up 0 bases and J gave up 4 bases, with 10 bases separating them. This CDR3 is built from 15 residues. The CDR3, as DNA: TGTGCCAGCAGCTTAGCGCGAAGCGGTTACAATGAGCAGTTCTTC. It yields the protein CASSLARSGYNEQFF. The variable domain in full, with the rest retrieved from reference TRBV11-1 and TRBJ2-1, is EAEVAQSPRYKITEKSQAVAFWCDPISGHATLYWYRQILGQGPELLVQFQDESVVDDSQLPKDRFSAERLKGVDSTLKIQPAELGDSAMYLCASSLARSGYNEQFFGPGTRLTVL.

The table lists this clonotype with many counts. The rearrangement links TRBV19 to TRBJ1-5, with no clear D. CDR3 length: 14 residues. CDR1 is LNHDA and CDR2 is SQIVND in the germline V gene (reference sequence). V was shortened by 7 bases and J by 4 bases, with 14 bases between the two germline ends. The CDR3 bases are TGTGCCAGTACTCCTAGCGGCGGAAATCAGCCCCAGCATTTT. This gives the protein CASTPSGGNQPQHF.

This clonotype was picked up a small number of times. J is TRBJ1-1 and V is TRBV19, with D tentatively TRBD1 (5 bases). The CDR3 has 12 residues. Germline CDR1 is LNHDA and CDR2 is SQIVND (reference sequence). V was cut by 4 bases and J by 3 bases, with 6 bases left in between. The CDR3 region is CASSTGDTEAFF. The DNA for the CDR3 is TGTGCCAGTAGTACGGGGGACACTGAAGCTTTCTTT.

The V and J genes are TRBV15 and TRBJ1-4, with D unclear. V dropped 0 bases and J dropped 7 bases, with 12 bases sitting between them. CDR3 length: 15 residues. The germline CDR1 and CDR2 sequences are LNHNV and YYDKDF (reference sequence). In DNA, the CDR3 is TGTGCCACCAGCAGAGACAGAACCCATAGTGAAAAACTGTTTTTT. This gives the protein CATSRDRTHSEKLFF.

The rearrangement links TRBV25-1 to TRBJ2-5; D gene unclear. This CDR3 is 16 amino acids long. The germline V gene has CDR1 MGHDK and CDR2 SYGVNS. Trimming left V 2 bases short and J 0 bases short, with 13 bases between. CDR3 DNA: TGTGCCAGCAGTGAACCCCGCGGCATCTACCAAGAGACCCAGTACTTC. It translates to CASSEPRGIYQETQYF. Complete variable domain (other parts from reference TRBV25-1 and TRBJ2-5): EADIYQTPRYLVIGTGKKITLECSQTMGHDKMYWYQQDPGMELHLIHYSYGVNSTEKGDLSSESTVSRIRTEHFPLTLESARPSHTSQYLCASSEPRGIYQETQYFGPGTRLLVL.

This clonotype was detected only a few times. The chain uses TRBV5-5 and TRBJ2-2, with D maybe TRBD2 (5 bases). Germline values: CDR1 SGHKS, CDR2 YYEKEE (reference sequence). Trimming removed 4 bases at V and 1 base at J, with 8 bases between. This CDR3 is 14 amino acids long. This chain's CDR3 is CASSRGVNTGELFF. CDR3 DNA: TGTGCCAGCAGCCGGGGAGTGAACACCGGGGAGCTGTTTTTT.

In this sample, this clonotype turned up many times. The chain couples TRBV27 to TRBJ2-7; TRBD2 matches 9 bases. V lost 2 bases and J lost 0; bases outside the gene matches: 2. Germline-derived CDR1 and CDR2 are MNHEY and SMNVEV (reference sequence). The CDR3 runs to 15 residues. In DNA, the CDR3 is TGTGCCAGCAGTTTAAAAGCGGGAGGCTCCTACGAGCAGTACTTC. It translates to CASSLKAGGSYEQYF.

In its sample, this clonotype was seen many times. The V gene is TRBV30, the J gene TRBJ2-1; 7 positions match TRBD1. Per germline, CDR1 GTSNPN and CDR2 SVGIG (reference sequence). After removal of 1 base from V and 7 bases from J, the junction contained 1 base not matched to a gene. The CDR3 contains 12 residues. As DNA, the CDR3 is TGTGCCTGGAGTGGGACAGGTAATGAGCAGTTCTTC. It is translated as CAWSGTGNEQFF.

There are many counts of this clonotype. The chain couples TRBV20-1 to TRBJ1-2; D gene ambiguous. Germline CDR1 and CDR2: DFQATT and SNEGSKA (reference sequence). Trimming took 2 bases from V and 3 from J, leaving 4 bases between them. The length of the CDR3 is 11 residues. The CDR3 spells CSARRDYGYTF. The CDR3 region has the DNA TGCAGTGCTAGAAGGGACTATGGCTACACCTTC.

J is TRBJ1-2 and V is TRBV6-1, with D perhaps TRBD1 (5 bases). V lost 3 bases to trimming and J lost 0 bases, with 11 bases between them. The CDR3 has 15 amino acids. Germline-derived CDR1 and CDR2 are MNHNS and SASEGT. The CDR3 nucleotides read TGTGCCAGCAGTGATCCGGGACCATCTAACTATGGCTACACCTTC. It codes for CASSDPGPSNYGYTF.

The chain uses TRBV7-3 and TRBJ2-1; 13 nucleotides match TRBD2. CDR1 is SGHTA, CDR2 FQGTGA, per germline. The trim removed 5 bases at V and 5 bases at J, leaving 15 bases unmatched. The CDR3 spans 19 residues. The CDR3 DNA is TGTGCCAGCAGCCCCCTCGGGGGTGGACTAGCGGGAGTTCACAATGAGCAGTTCTTC. Its protein is CASSPLGGGLAGVHNEQFF. The full variable domain, rest sourced from reference TRBV7-3 and TRBJ2-1, is GAGVSQTPSNKVTEKGKYVELRCDPISGHTALYWYRQSLGQGPEFLIYFQGTGAADDSGLPNDRFFAVRPEGSVSTLKIQRTERGDSAVYLCASSPLGGGLAGVHNEQFFGPGTRLTVL.

The chain carries TRBV6-1 and TRBJ1-2, with a weak D call TRBD1 (5 bases). Trimming took off 7 bases at V and 3 bases at J, with 18 bases between the two ends. Germline CDR1 MNHNS, CDR2 SASEGT. This CDR3 is 15 amino acids long. The CDR3 loop is CASKKTDIPDYGYTF. DNA of the CDR3: TGTGCCAGCAAGAAAACGGACATCCCAGACTATGGCTACACCTTC.

There are a few counts of this clonotype. The chain employs TRBV27 and TRBJ1-2, with 8 bases lining up with TRBD1. The CDR3 contains 15 residues. Looked up from germline, CDR1 is MNHEY and CDR2 is SMNVEV (reference sequence). Germline trimming cut 6 bases from V and 0 bases from J; bases unmatched to any gene: 6. CDR3 residues: CASRGQVDPNYGYTF. The DNA for the CDR3 is TGTGCCAGCAGGGGACAGGTGGACCCTAACTATGGCTACACCTTC.

A few counts support this clonotype. This sequence joins TRBV29-1 and TRBJ1-4; D may be TRBD1 (6 bases). Germline V lookup: CDR1 SQVTM, CDR2 ANQGSEA. V gave up 6 bases and J gave up 0 bases, with 17 bases separating them. The CDR3 is 16 amino acids. For the CDR3, the DNA is TGCAGCGTCACCTACCCCGGGGGCACAACTAATGAAAAACTGTTTTTT. Translating it yields CSVTYPGGTTNEKLFF.

V is TRBV5-1 and J is TRBJ1-2, with D perhaps matching TRBD1 (5 bases). The CDR3 totals 13 residues. The germline V gene encodes CDR1 SGHRS and CDR2 YFSETQ. Trimming took 3 bases from V and 7 from J, leaving 13 bases between them. Here the CDR3 reads CASSSRGGLGYTF. DNA of the CDR3: TGCGCCAGCAGCTCGAGGGGAGGGCTTGGCTACACCTTC. The full variable domain, rest sourced from reference TRBV5-1 and TRBJ1-2, is KAGVTQTPRYLIKTRGQQVTLSCSPISGHRSVSWYQQTPGQGLQFLFEYFSETQRNKGNFPGRFSGRQFSNSRSEMNVSTLELGDSALYLCASSSRGGLGYTFGSGTRLTVV.

The J gene is TRBJ2-4, the V gene TRBV3-1; perhaps TRBD1 as D (5 bases). Trimming cost V 3 bases and J 3 bases, with 9 bases left between them. The CDR3 totals 14 residues. Germline CDR1 LGHDT, CDR2 YNNKEL (reference sequence). CDR3 sequence reads: CASSQRQNKNIQYF. DNA of the CDR3: TGTGCCAGCAGCCAGCGACAGAACAAAAACATTCAGTACTTC.

The CDR3 loop is CASARGEQNSPLHF. CDR3 nucleotides: TGTGCCAGCGCGAGAGGCGAGCAGAATTCACCCCTCCACTTT. V is TRBV6-1 and J is TRBJ1-6; D gene ambiguous. V was pared by 8 bases and J by 7 bases, with 15 bases between. Germline CDR1 and CDR2: MNHNS and SASEGT. The CDR3 totals 14 residues.

This clonotype was found a few times. A much larger clone sits a single nucleotide away, making a read error possible. The chain combines TRBV30 with TRBJ2-5; possibly TRBD2 for D (5 bases). CDR1 is GTSNPN and CDR2 is SVGIG in the germline V gene (reference sequence). V was shortened by 0 bases and J by 5 bases, with 16 bases between the two germline ends. CDR3 length equals 15 residues. Here the CDR3 reads CAWSVSASKRETQYF. As DNA, the CDR3 is TGTGCCTGGAGTGTATCGGCCTCCAAGCGGGAGACCCAGTACTTC. Full variable domain (remainder filled in from reference TRBV30 and TRBJ2-5): SQTIHQWPATLVQPVGSPLSLECTVEGTSNPNLYWYRQAAGRGLQLLFYSVGIGQISSEVPQNLSASRPQDRQFILSSKKLLLSDSGFYLCAWSVSASKRETQYFGPGTRLLVL.

This clonotype was recorded at least ten times. The chain recombines TRBV5-1 with TRBJ2-7; 7 bases map to TRBD1. The germline gives CDR1 SGHRS, CDR2 YFSETQ. V trimming: 3 bases; J trimming: 2 bases; junction bases outside the gene matches: 8. The CDR3 runs 15 residues. The CDR3 reads CASSSSGTATYEQYF. CDR3 sequence (DNA): TGCGCCAGCAGCTCCTCCGGGACAGCTACCTACGAGCAGTACTTC. The whole variable domain, remainder taken from reference TRBV5-1 and TRBJ2-7, is KAGVTQTPRYLIKTRGQQVTLSCSPISGHRSVSWYQQTPGQGLQFLFEYFSETQRNKGNFPGRFSGRQFSNSRSEMNVSTLELGDSALYLCASSSSGTATYEQYFGPGTRLTVT.

This clonotype was picked up a small number of times. The J gene is TRBJ2-1, the V gene TRBV29-1; a weak D match, TRBD2 (6 bases). In germline, CDR1 is SQVTM, CDR2 ANQGSEA. The CDR3 is made up of 14 amino acids. Trimming removed 1 base from V and 6 bases from J, with 13 bases in between. The CDR3 sequence: CSVEGGDVGNEQFF. Written as DNA, the CDR3 is TGCAGCGTTGAAGGGGGGGACGTCGGCAATGAGCAGTTCTTC.

This clonotype occurred many times. The rearrangement links TRBV12-3 or TRBV12-4 to TRBJ2-2; 7 bases match TRBD2. Germline trimming cut 6 bases from V and 7 bases from J; bases unmatched to any gene: 8. The CDR3 covers 14 residues. CDR3 protein: CASSLRRGYGELFF. CDR3 DNA: TGTGCCAGCAGCCTCAGGCGGGGGTACGGGGAGCTGTTTTTT.

This clonotype was observed a handful of times. The V and J genes are TRBV29-1 and TRBJ2-7, with a possible D match to TRBD2 (5 bases). In germline, CDR1 is SQVTM, CDR2 ANQGSEA. V was pared by 4 bases and J by 4 bases, with 14 bases between. The CDR3 is 13 residues long. CDR3: CSVAEGAEYEQYF. Here the CDR3 DNA reads TGCAGCGTTGCTGAGGGCGCGGAATACGAGCAGTACTTC.